The rows below give T cell receptor beta chains drawn from one sample of a study of OX40 agonist ivuxolimab in advanced cancers. Assay: immunoSEQ multiplex PCR; the TCRdb copy retains only in-frame clones and omits some. Of just over 30,000 clones detected, approximately 86% appear once; the ten largest clones hold approximately 30%. The sequencing used CD4+ or CD8+ T cells sorted from blood, collected in a trial of the OX40 agonist ivuxolimab. The receptors were sampled from an adult with an advanced solid tumor such as melanoma, head and neck, liver or kidney cancer. Each CDR3 is given with its conserved first and last residue. The order of the fields is CDR3 length, J gene, D gene, clone size, V gene, CDR3 DNA, CDR3 protein. A D gene is named only where the DNA matches it firmly. Size tells how often a clone was seen (once, few, many) or the class of an expanded clone, and some rows leave it out.

>15|TRBJ1-6|NA|once|TRBV11-2
TGTGCCAGCAGCCCCCCCGTTTCGCTTAATTCACCCCTCCACTTT
CASSPPVSLNSPLHF
>15|TRBJ1-5|NA|NA|TRBV11-2
TGTGCCAGCAGCGAAACACAGGGTAGCAATCAGCCCCAGCATTTT
CASSETQGSNQPQHF
>16|TRBJ1-2|NA|few|TRBV2
TGTGCCAGCAGGGAAGATACAGGGTCCGCGTTCTATGGCTACACCTTC
CASREDTGSAFYGYTF
>13|TRBJ1-2|NA|few|TRBV29-1
TGCAGCGTGCAGGGCAGTGCTAACTATGGCTACACCTTC
CSVQGSANYGYTF
>13|TRBJ1-1|NA|NA|TRBV7-9
TGTGCCAGCAGCACACAGCCGCAGATTGTTGCTTTCTTT
CASSTQPQIVAFF
>16|TRBJ2-1|TRBD1|NA|TRBV6-1
TGTGCCAGCAGTGTTCTGGACAGGGGGCCTTACAATGAGCAGTTCTTC
CASSVLDRGPYNEQFF
>18|TRBJ1-1|NA|NA|TRBV27
TGTGCCAGCAGTTCCATACGGACACAGGTTTTCCAGAACACTGAAGCTTTCTTT
CASSSIRTQVFQNTEAFF
>14|TRBJ2-7|NA|once|TRBV9
TGTGCCAGCAGCCCCCCCGGGACCCCCTACGAGCAGTACTTC
CASSPPGTPYEQYF
>15|TRBJ2-5|TRBD1|few|TRBV9
TGTGCCAGCAGTACCGTTCAGGGGGTTGGAGAGACCCAGTACTTC
CASSTVQGVGETQYF
>15|TRBJ1-1|NA|NA|TRBV7-3
TGTGCCAGCAGCTTAAGTCATAGGGGGAACACTGAAGCTTTCTTT
CASSLSHRGNTEAFF
>16|TRBJ1-6|TRBD1|once|TRBV28
TGTGCCAGCAGACCCTTGACAGGGGGCTTGGATTCACCCCTCCACTTT
CASRPLTGGLDSPLHF
>15|TRBJ2-2|TRBD1|NA|TRBV9
TGTGCCAGCGCGCAGGGGACAGTCAACACCGGGGAGCTGTTTTTT
CASAQGTVNTGELFF
>14|TRBJ2-1|NA|once|TRBV7-9
TGTGCCAGCAGCTTTCCGGGAATCGGCAATGAGCAGTTCTTC
CASSFPGIGNEQFF
>16|TRBJ2-2|TRBD1|NA|TRBV9
TGTGCCAGCAGCGTAAGCTCAGGGGGACAGCCCGGGGAGCTGTTTTTT
CASSVSSGGQPGELFF
>16|TRBJ1-2|NA|NA|TRBV28
TGTGCCAGCAGCCCCCGGGGGCGTTTCTCTAACTATGGCTACACCTTC
CASSPRGRFSNYGYTF
>14|TRBJ2-5|TRBD1|once|TRBV7-9
TGTGCCAGCGGCGGGACAGGGGCGGTCGGGACCCAGTACTTC
CASGGTGAVGTQYF